This T cell receptor beta chain was obtained from a study of cytomegalovirus exposure and HLA in healthy donors. Study information: In an early release, HLA-typed donors contributed 80 million to 95 million unique TCR sequences.

This clone was picked up a small number of times. Antigen specificity is unknown. General study findings and limits: According to the study, 160 or so TCR beta chains were cytomegalovirus-associated. An analysis done earlier found most TCR beta V segments productive about 87% or about 30% of the time.

The PCR used 60 Vbeta and 13 Jbeta primers. Using immunoSEQ multiplex PCR, the repertoire was profiled, and TCRdb retains in-frame clones only, with some absent. The sample carries around 110,000 clones, about four fifths recorded once. The source material was PBMCs. The receptor was isolated from a man younger than 40 in good health and CMV-seropositive.

In DNA form, the CDR3 reads TGTGCCAGCAGCTTAGGACTAGCGGGGGTCTCGTCAGAGACCCAGTACTTC. Translation gives CASSLGLAGVSSETQYF. The V gene is TRBV7-9, the J gene TRBJ2-5, with TRBD2 matching over 12 bases. The CDR3 loop spans 17 amino acids. The V and J ends lost 1 base and 4 bases, in that order; junction bases with no gene match: 7. Germline V gene sequence: CDR1 SEHNR, CDR2 FQNEAQ (reference sequence).